This record concerns one TCR beta chain sequence. Its antigen remains undetermined. The record has no base qualities; no much larger clone is one base away. The protocol used for the library was PCR. Sequencing was carried out with an Illumina HiSeq 4000. High-throughput sequencing was used to profile the TCR beta-chain CDR3 region of each patient. In the authors' own workflow: The researchers built a classifier to tell apart papillary thyroid cancer patients with distant metastasis, based on CDR3 differences among clinicopathological groups. To measure repertoire diversity the researchers used the Shannon index, while the Morisita-Horn index served to gauge how similar the tumor and blood repertoires were. The public sequencing data were trimmed at Q25 with fastp and processed into clonotypes with MiXCR by TCRdb, which kept only in-frame beta chains. The V and J calls follow TCRdb's processing rather than the paper's. The sample table lists about 25,000 clones, approximately 20% of them with a count of one. About 4.6% of the sample is taken by the ten largest.

These data are taken from a study of metastatic and nonmetastatic thyroid tumors (dated by TCRdb to the early 2020s). Study-wide context: The researchers compared repertoires between peripheral blood samples and tumor or nodule tissue samples from patients with malignant or benign thyroid disease. General conclusions and limits of the study: In both blood and tumor samples, malignant tumors were reported to have significantly higher TCR beta diversity than benign nodules.

Before undergoing thyroid surgery, none of the patients had been given any kind of treatment. Using T-cell receptor beta sequencing, the study looked back at clinical samples from patients collected from about 2011 to 2018. Trimming accounts for 3 bases at V and 6 bases at J, while the number of junction bases matched to no gene is 6. Taken from the germline V gene (reference sequence), the CDR1 and CDR2 loops are SGHAT and FQDESV. From the cysteine up to the phenylalanine, the CDR3 has a length of 17 residues. The DNA shown is the 51-base CDR3, in frame from base 1. Sequencing was performed on blood. This TCR was recovered from a male donor with papillary thyroid cancer or a benign thyroid nodule (not recorded which). Some clones in this sample may be carry-over from other donors' samples. Rearrangement joined TRBV11-1 to TRBJ2-1, with 15 central nucleotides matching TRBD2. The DNA sequence is TGTGCCAGCAGCTTCTCCGGACTAGCGGGGGGGCCCAATGAGCAGTTCTTC. It translates to CASSFSGLAGGPNEQFF.